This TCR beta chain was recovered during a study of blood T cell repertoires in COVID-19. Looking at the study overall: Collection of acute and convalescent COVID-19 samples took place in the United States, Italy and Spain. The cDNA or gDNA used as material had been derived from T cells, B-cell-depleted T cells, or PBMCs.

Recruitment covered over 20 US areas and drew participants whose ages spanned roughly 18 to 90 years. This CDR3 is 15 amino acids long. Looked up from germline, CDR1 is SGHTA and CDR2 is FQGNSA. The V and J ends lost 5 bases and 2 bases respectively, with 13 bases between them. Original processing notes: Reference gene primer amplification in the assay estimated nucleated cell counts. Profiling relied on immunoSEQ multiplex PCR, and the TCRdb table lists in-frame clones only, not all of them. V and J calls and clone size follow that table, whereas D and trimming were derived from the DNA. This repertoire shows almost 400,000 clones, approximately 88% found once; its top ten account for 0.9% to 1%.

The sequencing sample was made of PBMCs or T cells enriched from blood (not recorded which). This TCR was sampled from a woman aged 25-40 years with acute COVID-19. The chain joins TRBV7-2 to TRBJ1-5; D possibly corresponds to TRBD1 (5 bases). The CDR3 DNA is TGTGCCAGCAGCCCGCGGAGGGGCGGCAATCAGCCCCAGCATTTT. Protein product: CASSPRRGGNQPQHF.